The rows below give T cell receptor beta chains drawn from one sample of a study of CD8 T cells in ankylosing spondylitis. A single record per CDR3 protein comes from TCRdb applying MiXCR to the 5' RACE reads. This table holds approximately 300,000 distinct CDR3 sequences, over 15% found once. The sequenced material came from blood, either unsorted or a sorted T cell fraction (not recorded which). The origin of the receptors is a male donor with ankylosing spondylitis or in good health (not recorded which). Both conserved end residues are part of each CDR3. A D gene is named only where the DNA matches it firmly. Some rows mark clone size as missing; the rest say once, few, many or name a class of expanded clone.

cdr3_nt | cdr3_aa | d_call | clone_size | j_call | v_call
TGTGCCAGCAGTCCCTGGACAGGACCCAGTAACTATGGCTACACCTTC | CASSPWTGPSNYGYTF | TRBD1 | many | TRBJ1-2 | TRBV12-3/TRBV12-4
TGTGCTAGTGGGGTGGATAGCTCCTACAATGAGCAGTTCTTC | CASGVDSSYNEQFF | - | few | TRBJ2-1 | TRBV12-5
TGTGCCAGCTCACCGTTACCCCGTTCAGATACGCAGTATTTT | CASSPLPRSDTQYF | - | few | TRBJ2-3 | TRBV18
TGTGCCAGCAGTTTAGTGTCCAGGGAGACTGAAGCTTTCTTT | CASSLVSRETEAFF | - | few | TRBJ1-1 | TRBV28
TGCGCCAGCAGCCGTACGACTGACAGGAACTATGGCTACACCTTC | CASSRTTDRNYGYTF | - | few | TRBJ1-2 | TRBV5-1
TGCGCCAGCAGCTTGCATACTAGAGAGGCAGATACGCAGTATTTT | CASSLHTREADTQYF | - | - | TRBJ2-3 | TRBV5-1
TGTGCCAGCAGATCAACTGGTTACGAGACCCAGTACTTC | CASRSTGYETQYF | - | few | TRBJ2-5 | TRBV7-2
TGTGCCAGCAGTAGGCGGGAGGGCCTCACCACAGATACGCAGTATTTT | CASSRREGLTTDTQYF | TRBD2 | - | TRBJ2-3 | TRBV2
TGCAGTGCCACAAAACTAGCGGGGGACCCGGAGACCCAGTACTTC | CSATKLAGDPETQYF | TRBD2 | many | TRBJ2-5 | TRBV20-1
TGTGCCAGCAGTTTAGCAAAGTGGCAGGGAGAAAATCAGCCCCAGCATTTT | CASSLAKWQGENQPQHF | - | - | TRBJ1-5 | TRBV12-3/TRBV12-4
TGTGCCAGCGATAGAATCAAGAACACTGAAGCTTTCTTT | CASDRIKNTEAFF | - | - | TRBJ1-1 | TRBV28
TGTGCCAGCAGCCCACCCAAGGGGGTGGGAAACACTGAAGCTTTCTTT | CASSPPKGVGNTEAFF | - | few | TRBJ1-1 | TRBV3-1
TGTGCCAGCAGTGAAGCGCTGGGGTATCAAGAGACCCAGTACTTC | CASSEALGYQETQYF | - | - | TRBJ2-5 | TRBV2
TGTGCCATCAGTGGGACTAGCGGGGGGGCGGCTAGCACAGATACGCAGTATTTT | CAISGTSGGAASTDTQYF | TRBD2 | - | TRBJ2-3 | TRBV10-3
TGTGCCAGCAGTGAAATGGTGGGGGAAGGTCAGCCCCAGCATTTT | CASSEMVGEGQPQHF | - | few | TRBJ1-5 | TRBV6-1
TGTGCCAGCAGCATTAGCGGGGGGCATGGAGATACGCAGTATTTT | CASSISGGHGDTQYF | TRBD2 | few | TRBJ2-3 | TRBV12-3/TRBV12-4
TGCAGCGCCGAGGGGCAGGGGGGCACTGAAGCTTTCTTT | CSAEGQGGTEAFF | TRBD1 | few | TRBJ1-1 | TRBV29-1
TGTGCCAGCAGTGTGGATGCGGGGTCGGGAGAAAAACTGTTTTTT | CASSVDAGSGEKLFF | - | few | TRBJ1-4 | TRBV2
TGTGCCAGCAGCTGGACAGGGGGTGAGGAAAAACTGTTTTTT | CASSWTGGEEKLFF | TRBD1 | - | TRBJ1-4 | TRBV5-5
TGCAGTGCTACGGTGGGTAGCAATCAGCCCCAGCATTTT | CSATVGSNQPQHF | - | - | TRBJ1-5 | TRBV20-1
TGTGCCAGCAGTTTTAGTGGCCTCCAGAACAATGAGCAGTTCTTC | CASSFSGLQNNEQFF | - | - | TRBJ2-1 | TRBV12-3/TRBV12-4
TGTGCCAGCAGTTCCGCCGGGACTAGGGCATGGGCGCAGTTCTTC | CASSSAGTRAWAQFF | TRBD2 | - | TRBJ2-1 | TRBV12-3/TRBV12-4
TGCGCCAGCAGCTTGTCGGGACAGGGGACTGCAGCTTTCTTT | CASSLSGQGTAAFF | TRBD1 | - | TRBJ1-1 | TRBV5-1
TGTGCCAGCAGCCGGACAGGGGGCGAGTATTCACCCCTCCACTTT | CASSRTGGEYSPLHF | TRBD1 | - | TRBJ1-6 | TRBV7-2
TGTGCCAGCAGTTACACTGAAGCTTTCTTT | CASSYTEAFF | - | few | TRBJ1-1 | TRBV28
TGTGCCAGCAGCCAGGACACCCAGAAGGATGTGGGAGAGCAGTTCTTC | CASSQDTQKDVGEQFF | - | - | TRBJ2-1 | TRBV27
TGCAGTGCAACTACACGAGACCAAGAGACCCAGTACTTC | CSATTRDQETQYF | - | few | TRBJ2-5 | TRBV20-1
TGCAGCGTGTCCCAGGGGGCCACTGAAGCTTTCTTT | CSVSQGATEAFF | TRBD1 | many | TRBJ1-1 | TRBV29-1
TGTGCCAGCAGCTTAGGGGCAGGGTTAAATCAGCCCCAGCATTTT | CASSLGAGLNQPQHF | - | - | TRBJ1-5 | TRBV3-1
TGTGCCAGCCGAGCGACCGCGGGGCGGGGGGAACTGTTTTTT | CASRATAGRGELFF | - | - | TRBJ1-4 | TRBV12-3/TRBV12-4
TGTGCCACCAGTGATTCTGGGACCGACAGAGAGACCCAGTACTTC | CATSDSGTDRETQYF | - | - | TRBJ2-5 | TRBV24-1
TGTGCCAGCAGTTTATCGGTCTGGGGAAAACTGTTTTTT | CASSLSVWGKLFF | - | few | TRBJ1-4 | TRBV27
TGCAGTAGCGGGGGCTCCTACAATGAGCAGTTCTTC | CSSGGSYNEQFF | TRBD2 | - | TRBJ2-1 | TRBV20-1
TGCAGTGCTAGAGATGGGGCAGTTAGCCGGGATACGCAGTATTTT | CSARDGAVSRDTQYF | - | - | TRBJ2-3 | TRBV20-1
TGTGCCAGCAGTTTGTTGGGTCGGGGGGACAGAGAAAAACTGTTTTTT | CASSLLGRGDREKLFF | TRBD1 | few | TRBJ1-4 | TRBV12-3/TRBV12-4
TGTGCCAGCAGTTTAGGGAGGGGGAGGCAGCCCCAGCATTTT | CASSLGRGRQPQHF | - | - | TRBJ1-5 | TRBV12-3/TRBV12-4
TGTGCCACCAGCAGAGACAGGAATCCCTACAATGAGCAGTTCTTC | CATSRDRNPYNEQFF | - | many | TRBJ2-1 | TRBV15
TGCGCCGGGCAGACTGGTACCGGGGAGCTGTTTTTT | CAGQTGTGELFF | - | - | TRBJ2-2 | TRBV10-2
TGTGCCAGCAGCGTCGGGACTAGCGGGATAGGGATCTACAATGAGCAGTTCTTC | CASSVGTSGIGIYNEQFF | TRBD2 | - | TRBJ2-1 | TRBV9
TGTGCCAGCAGTGATATGATAATACGGACGGCGGGAAACACCATATATTTT | CASSDMIIRTAGNTIYF | - | few | TRBJ1-3 | TRBV6-1
TGCAGTGCTAGAGATCATGAGACAGTCCGTCTTTACAATGAGCAGTTCTTC | CSARDHETVRLYNEQFF | - | - | TRBJ2-1 | TRBV20-1
TGCGCCAGCAGGCCCGCTACAGGGAACACCGGGGAGCTGTTTTTT | CASRPATGNTGELFF | - | few | TRBJ2-2 | TRBV5-1
TGCAGTGCGGAGTCACTAGCGGGAGGGTACAATGAGCAGTTCTTC | CSAESLAGGYNEQFF | TRBD2 | once | TRBJ2-1 | TRBV20-1
TGCAGCGTTGGGGAGACGGGTAGACTCTCTGGGGCCAACGTCCTGACTTTC | CSVGETGRLSGANVLTF | - | few | TRBJ2-6 | TRBV29-1
TGTGCCAGCAGCTTAGTCTGGGGGGCGTCGGGGGGAGAGACCCAGTACTTC | CASSLVWGASGGETQYF | - | - | TRBJ2-5 | TRBV7-6
TGCAGTGCTCCAGTGCTGGGAGCCCATGAAAAACTGTTTTTT | CSAPVLGAHEKLFF | - | few | TRBJ1-4 | TRBV20-1
TGTGCCAGCAGTGAGATACAGCGGGGCACCGGGGAGCTGTTTTTT | CASSEIQRGTGELFF | TRBD2 | few | TRBJ2-2 | TRBV6-1
TGTGCCAGCAGCTCGGGACAACTAAATTCACCCCTCCACTTT | CASSSGQLNSPLHF | - | few | TRBJ1-6 | TRBV12-3/TRBV12-4
TGCAGTGCTAGGGATTACGCAGCTACGAACACCGGGGAGCTGTTTTTT | CSARDYAATNTGELFF | - | - | TRBJ2-2 | TRBV20-1
TGTGCCAGCAGCTTTAATGCCAACACTGAAGCTTTCTTT | CASSFNANTEAFF | - | few | TRBJ1-1 | TRBV7-9
TGTGCCAGCAGCGGACTAGCGGAAGAGACCCAGTACTTC | CASSGLAEETQYF | TRBD2 | few | TRBJ2-5 | TRBV3-1
TGCGCCAGCAGCTTGGAAGGGGCCGGGGAGCTGTTTTTT | CASSLEGAGELFF | - | - | TRBJ2-2 | TRBV5-1
TGCAGTGCCGGGGAGGTGGCTAATGAAAAACTGTTTTTT | CSAGEVANEKLFF | - | - | TRBJ1-4 | TRBV20-1
TGTGCCAGCAGTGAGAGGACCGGACCGACTGAAGCTTTCTTT | CASSERTGPTEAFF | - | - | TRBJ1-1 | TRBV6-1
TGTGCCACCGGGACCCGTAATTCACCCCTCCACTTT | CATGTRNSPLHF | - | few | TRBJ1-6 | TRBV15
TGTGCCAGCAGCTTACGGGACGGCAGCAATGAGCAGTTCTTC | CASSLRDGSNEQFF | - | - | TRBJ2-1 | TRBV7-2
TGCAGCGTACTTCGGGGGGGCACGACCGGGGAGCTGTTTTTT | CSVLRGGTTGELFF | TRBD2 | few | TRBJ2-2 | TRBV29-1
TGTGCCAGCAGTTTACCTTTAGCGGGACCCGGGAATAAGCCCGGGGAGCTGTTTTTT | CASSLPLAGPGNKPGELFF | TRBD2 | few | TRBJ2-2 | TRBV27
TGCAGCGTTGCAAGATACTCTGGGGCCAACGTCCTGACTTTC | CSVARYSGANVLTF | - | - | TRBJ2-6 | TRBV29-1